This is a list of T cell receptor beta chains from one sample in a study of cytomegalovirus exposure and HLA in healthy donors. Libraries were prepared by immunoSEQ multiplex PCR; TCRdb keeps only in-frame clonotypes and omits some of them. The sample has under 200,000 clones, 75% to 90% seen once. Input material: PBMCs. The receptors were gathered from a woman in her thirties in good health and CMV-seronegative. The CDR3 runs from the conserved cysteine through the conserved F or W. Fields, in order: D gene, J gene, clone size, CDR3 length, V gene, CDR3 protein, CDR3 DNA. D genes are given only for firm matches. Some rows mark clone size as missing; the rest say once, few, many or name a class of expanded clone.

- | TRBJ2-7 | - | 15 | TRBV5-8 | CASSLYLLQTYEQYF | TGTGCCAGCAGCTTGTATTTATTACAAACCTACGAGCAGTACTTC
- | TRBJ2-2 | - | 13 | TRBV12-5 | CASTTEDTGELFF | TGTGCTAGCACGACAGAGGACACCGGGGAGCTGTTTTTT
TRBD2 | TRBJ2-3 | - | 19 | TRBV30 | CAWSVGRLAGAQLGDTQYF | TGTGCCTGGAGTGTAGGGAGGTTAGCGGGGGCGCAGCTGGGAGATACGCAGTATTTT
- | TRBJ2-7 | - | 14 | TRBV28 | CASSSPTRSYEQYF | TGTGCCAGCAGTTCTCCTACCCGCTCCTACGAGCAGTACTTC
TRBD2 | TRBJ2-3 | - | 17 | TRBV4-1 | CASSLQPSGGASDTQYF | TGCGCCAGCAGCCTACAGCCTAGCGGGGGGGCTTCAGATACGCAGTATTTT
- | TRBJ1-1 | - | 13 | TRBV6-6 | CASSYSQPVEAFF | TGTGCCAGCAGTTACTCTCAACCGGTTGAAGCTTTCTTT
- | TRBJ2-1 | - | 14 | TRBV6-4 | CASSAEGFYNEQFF | TGTGCCAGCAGCGCAGAGGGCTTCTACAATGAGCAGTTCTTC
TRBD2 | TRBJ2-7 | - | 13 | TRBV7-9 | CASSLGGTYEQYF | TGTGCCAGCAGCTTGGGAGGGACCTACGAGCAGTACTTC
- | TRBJ2-1 | - | 15 | TRBV11-3 | CASSWGSGFYNEQFF | TGTGCCAGCAGCTGGGGCTCCGGGTTTTACAATGAGCAGTTCTTC
- | TRBJ2-1 | - | 13 | TRBV19 | CASSRLPYNEQFF | TGTGCCAGTAGTAGACTACCCTACAATGAGCAGTTCTTC
TRBD2 | TRBJ2-3 | - | 16 | TRBV5-1 | CASSRGTSMSTDTQYF | TGCGCCAGCAGCAGGGGGACTAGCATGAGCACAGATACGCAGTATTTT
- | TRBJ2-7 | - | 16 | TRBV7-6 | CASSLVGGAVSYEQYF | TGTGCCAGCAGCCTAGTAGGGGGGGCCGTCTCCTACGAGCAGTACTTC
- | TRBJ2-1 | - | 15 | TRBV9 | CASSVGGNSYNEQFF | TGTGCCAGCAGCGTAGGCGGGAACTCCTACAATGAGCAGTTCTTC
TRBD1 | TRBJ2-5 | - | 15 | TRBV5-4 | CASSLSQGAEETQYF | TGTGCCAGCAGCTTGTCTCAGGGGGCCGAGGAGACCCAGTACTTC
- | TRBJ1-3 | - | 15 | TRBV10-3 | CAIRNKGVGADTIYF | TGTGCCATCAGAAACAAGGGTGTAGGAGCGGACACCATATATTTT
- | TRBJ2-2 | - | 15 | TRBV27 | CASSPQTVNTGELFF | TGTGCCAGCAGTCCCCAGACAGTAAACACCGGGGAGCTGTTTTTT
- | TRBJ2-5 | - | 15 | TRBV11-2 | CASSLDPGSWVTQYF | TGTGCCAGCAGCTTAGACCCAGGGTCCTGGGTGACCCAGTACTTC
TRBD1 | TRBJ1-2 | - | 13 | TRBV2 | CASSVDRESGYTF | TGTGCCAGCAGTGTGGACAGGGAGAGTGGCTACACCTTC
- | TRBJ2-7 | - | 13 | TRBV5-4 | CASSSARGDRQYF | TGTGCCAGCAGCTCAGCTAGAGGAGATCGGCAGTACTTC
- | TRBJ2-2 | - | 14 | TRBV28 | CASSPDSNTGELFF | TGTGCCAGCAGTCCGGACTCGAACACCGGGGAGCTGTTTTTT
- | TRBJ1-2 | - | 15 | TRBV7-9 | CASSLAAWRQHGYTF | TGTGCCAGCAGCTTAGCGGCTTGGAGACAGCATGGCTACACCTTC
- | TRBJ1-5 | few | 16 | TRBV6-5 | CASSFFSEDSNQPQHF | TGTGCCAGCAGTTTTTTCAGTGAGGATAGCAATCAGCCCCAGCATTTT
- | TRBJ2-3 | once | 13 | TRBV29-1 | CSVDRGLTDTQYF | TGCAGCGTTGACAGGGGCCTCACAGATACGCAGTATTTT
- | TRBJ2-1 | - | 14 | TRBV7-7 | CASRREISYNEQFF | TGTGCTAGCAGACGGGAGATTTCCTACAATGAGCAGTTCTTC
- | TRBJ1-2 | - | 14 | TRBV4-1 | CASSRELSNYGYTF | TGCGCCAGCAGCCGTGAACTATCTAACTATGGCTACACCTTC
TRBD1 | TRBJ2-5 | - | 17 | TRBV7-9 | CASSPGGTGGIQETQYF | TGTGCCAGCAGCCCAGGCGGTACAGGGGGAATACAAGAGACCCAGTACTTC
- | TRBJ1-5 | - | 13 | TRBV25-1 | CASRGQNNQPQHF | TGTGCCAGCAGAGGACAGAATAATCAGCCCCAGCATTTT
- | TRBJ2-7 | - | 15 | TRBV5-1 | CASSLVPSVSGEQYF | TGCGCCAGCAGCTTGGTGCCGAGTGTATCGGGGGAGCAGTACTTC
TRBD1 | TRBJ1-2 | few | 16 | TRBV4-2 | CASSQGIRQGARGYTF | TGTGCCAGCAGCCAAGGAATCAGGCAGGGGGCGCGTGGCTACACCTTC
TRBD2 | TRBJ2-7 | - | 17 | TRBV28 | CASSLSPQRGSSYEQYF | TGTGCCAGCAGTTTAAGCCCCCAGCGGGGAAGCTCCTACGAGCAGTACTTC